The 8 T cell receptor beta chains given below trace back to one sample, sequenced in a study of shared clonotypes between healthy human individuals. Measured with immunoSEQ multiplex PCR; TCRdb has only the in-frame clones, and not every one. Here the sample spans some 1,600,000 clones, about 98% being singletons. The specimen was naive CD4+ T cells sorted from blood. The subset: CD45RA+ positively selected. The receptors come from a man aged 25-45 years in good health.

The chain has TRBV30 and TRBJ1-2, with unresolved D. The CDR3 extends over 8 amino acids. V was trimmed by 8 bases and J by 6 bases, leaving 4 bases between them. Germline values: CDR1 GTSNPN, CDR2 SVGIG (reference sequence). The CDR3 DNA sequence: TGTGCCCTCAATGGCTACACCTTC. Translation: CALNGYTF.

The chain joins TRBV2 to TRBJ1-1; D unresolved. Trimming removed 1 base from V and 6 bases from J, with 6 bases in between. Germline CDR1 reads SNHLY; CDR2 reads FYNNEI. The CDR3 has 12 amino acids. CDR3 in amino acids: CASSEDTAEAFF. CDR3 nucleotides: TGTGCCAGCAGTGAAGATACAGCTGAAGCTTTCTTT.

This chain links TRBV28 with TRBJ1-5; 7 bases map to TRBD1. The CDR3 contains 18 residues. The V and J ends lost 3 bases and 3 bases, in that order; junction bases with no gene match: 14. Germline V gene lookup returns CDR1 MDHEN and CDR2 SYDVKM. The CDR3, as DNA: TGTGCCAGCAGTTTGAGTAAGGGGGCGCTGGGATACAATCAGCCCCAGCATTTT. It is translated as CASSLSKGALGYNQPQHF.

The J gene is TRBJ2-6, the V gene TRBV6-4; D gene unclear. Trimming removed 7 bases from V and 0 bases from J, with 13 bases in between. The length of the CDR3 is 16 residues. The germline V gene has CDR1 MRHNA and CDR2 SNTAGT. The CDR3 is CASNKGRCSGANVLTF. The CDR3 nucleotides read TGTGCCAGCAATAAGGGTCGTTGCTCTGGGGCCAACGTCCTGACTTTC.

The chain employs TRBV5-8 and TRBJ2-7; a weak D match, TRBD1 (5 bases). The length of the CDR3 is 15 residues. CDR1 and CDR2 from the germline V gene are SGHTS and YDEGEE. V lost 2 bases to trimming and J lost 2 bases, with 14 bases between them. DNA for the CDR3: TGTGCCAGCAGCTTAGGGTACAGGCGAGCCTACGAGCAGTACTTC. This encodes CASSLGYRRAYEQYF.

The gene calls are TRBV25-1 and TRBJ1-4; 9 positions match TRBD1. Germline values: CDR1 MGHDK, CDR2 SYGVNS. The CDR3 length is 15 residues. The V gene end was trimmed by 4 bases and the J gene end by 5 bases; junction bases not matched to a gene: 5. The chain's CDR3 is CASSVPGTGNEKLFF. CDR3 coding DNA: TGTGCCAGCAGTGTCCCCGGGACAGGGAATGAAAAACTGTTTTTT.

The V and J genes are TRBV28 and TRBJ2-7; no clear D gene. This CDR3 spans 16 amino acids. V was trimmed by 1 base and J by 0 bases, leaving 13 bases between them. Germline V CDR1 and CDR2: MDHEN, SYDVKM. The CDR3 DNA reads as TGTGCCAGCAGTTTATCGGCGGAGTTGGGCTCCTACGAGCAGTACTTC. Protein: CASSLSAELGSYEQYF.

The chain employs TRBV5-1 and TRBJ2-3; TRBD2 agrees at 8 bases. The CDR3 loop spans 16 amino acids. Germline values: CDR1 SGHRS, CDR2 YFSETQ. The junction had 9 bases not matched to a gene; V was cut back by 4 bases and J by 2 bases. The CDR3 DNA reads TGCGCCAGCAGCCAAGGAGCAGCGGGAGACACAGATACGCAGTATTTT. Amino acid sequence: CASSQGAAGDTDTQYF.